A selection of T cell receptor beta chains follows, all from one sample in a study of blood T cell repertoires in COVID-19. TCRdb keeps only in-frame clones here, not all; method: immunoSEQ multiplex PCR. The repertoire has over 130,000 clones, about 86% of them found once; the top ten carry under 9.5%. The sequenced material came from peripheral blood. The receptor source for this set is a human donor in a cohort sampled during active COVID-19. Each CDR3 is given with its conserved first and last residue. The order of the fields is CDR3 protein, CDR3 DNA, clone size, D gene, J gene, V gene. The D gene is left open where the match is weak. Rows give clone size only sometimes, using once, few, many, or a class for an expanded clone.

CASSFLGAYGYTF | TGTGCCAGCAGCTTTCTGGGGGCCTATGGCTACACCTTC | NA | NA | TRBJ1-2 | TRBV7-9
CAVKQGAMGGNTIYF | TGTGCCGTTAAACAGGGGGCGATGGGAGGAAACACCATATATTTT | NA | TRBD1 | TRBJ1-3 | TRBV19
CASSLTGRGNNEQFF | TGTGCCAGCAGCCTTACAGGGAGGGGGAACAATGAGCAGTTCTTC | once | NA | TRBJ2-1 | TRBV11-1
CASGARQGAYGELFF | TGTGCTAGTGGTGCCAGACAGGGGGCTTACGGGGAGCTGTTTTTT | NA | TRBD1 | TRBJ2-2 | TRBV12-5
CASSTYAGDTEAFF | TGTGCCAGCAGTACCTATGCAGGGGACACTGAAGCTTTCTTT | NA | NA | TRBJ1-1 | TRBV2
CASSLSHSYNEQFF | TGTGCCAGCTCTCTCAGTCACTCCTACAATGAGCAGTTCTTC | few | NA | TRBJ2-1 | TRBV18
CASSLGAKGSGDQPQHF | TGCGCCAGCAGCTTGGGGGCCAAGGGGTCCGGCGATCAGCCCCAGCATTTT | NA | NA | TRBJ1-5 | TRBV5-1
CASSRTGDEQYF | TGTGCCAGCTCTCGGACAGGGGACGAGCAGTACTTC | NA | TRBD1 | TRBJ2-7 | TRBV18
CASSSIMGGPARGTQYF | TGTGCCAGCAGTTCAATTATGGGGGGTCCAGCGAGAGGGACCCAGTACTTC | NA | NA | TRBJ2-5 | TRBV28
CASSQLGQGLNEKLFF | TGTGCCAGCAGCCAACTTGGACAGGGACTTAATGAAAAACTGTTTTTT | NA | TRBD1 | TRBJ1-4 | TRBV3-1/TRBV3-2
CASSQLGVNPNYGYTF | TGTGCCAGCAGCCAACTCGGGGTGAACCCTAACTATGGCTACACCTTC | NA | NA | TRBJ1-2 | TRBV28
CASSLGGDYEQYF | TGCGCCAGCAGCTTGGGGGGAGACTACGAGCAGTACTTC | once | NA | TRBJ2-7 | TRBV5-1
CASSYSTGNSPLHF | TGTGCCAGCAGTTACAGTACGGGGAATTCACCCCTCCACTTT | NA | NA | TRBJ1-6 | TRBV6-2/TRBV6-3
CASSAPDRRFYGYTF | TGTGCCAGCAGCGCCCCGGACAGGCGATTCTATGGCTACACCTTC | once | TRBD1 | TRBJ1-2 | TRBV9
CASSQTGSSTDTQYF | TGTGCCAGCAGCCAGACCGGGAGCTCCACAGATACGCAGTATTTT | NA | NA | TRBJ2-3 | TRBV5-4
CASSPQRGGYNEQFF | TGTGCCAGCAGTCCGCAGCGGGGGGGATACAATGAGCAGTTCTTC | NA | TRBD2 | TRBJ2-1 | TRBV6-5
CASSRQVSNQPQHF | TGTGCCAGCTCTAGACAGGTTAGCAATCAGCCCCAGCATTTT | few | NA | TRBJ1-5 | TRBV2
CASSEMRNTEAFF | TGTGCCAGCAGTGAGATGCGGAACACTGAAGCTTTCTTT | NA | NA | TRBJ1-1 | TRBV2
CASSPLNRGQAAEQYF | TGTGCCAGCTCACCACTCAATAGGGGACAGGCGGCCGAGCAGTACTTC | NA | TRBD1 | TRBJ2-7 | TRBV18
CASSLYRTGPATGELFF | TGTGCCAGCAGTTTATACCGGACAGGGCCGGCCACCGGGGAGCTGTTTTTT | few | TRBD1 | TRBJ2-2 | TRBV27
CASSPAGYEQYF | TGTGCCAGCAGCCCTGCGGGCTACGAGCAGTACTTC | NA | NA | TRBJ2-7 | TRBV7-9
CASSRGTGWSGELFF | TGCGCCAGCAGCCGCGGGACAGGGTGGTCCGGGGAGCTGTTTTTT | NA | TRBD1 | TRBJ2-2 | TRBV4-1
CASNYRGGDEQFF | TGTGCCAGTAATTACAGGGGAGGTGATGAGCAGTTCTTC | few | NA | TRBJ2-1 | TRBV19
CASSRRAAGEKLFF | TGCGCCAGCAGCCGCCGGGCAGCGGGTGAAAAACTGTTTTTT | NA | NA | TRBJ1-4 | TRBV5-1
CASSLSEGDEQYF | TGTGCCAGCAGTTTATCTGAGGGCGACGAGCAGTACTTC | NA | NA | TRBJ2-7 | TRBV27
CSASTGVFRGSGANVLTF | TGCAGTGCTAGTACAGGGGTTTTTAGGGGCTCTGGGGCCAACGTCCTGACTTTC | NA | TRBD1 | TRBJ2-6 | TRBV20-1
CASSQAPLGETQYF | TGCGCCAGCAGCCAGGCCCCCCTTGGAGAGACCCAGTACTTC | once | NA | TRBJ2-5 | TRBV4-1
CASSFQGSTEAFF | TGTGCCAGCAGTTTCCAGGGGAGCACTGAAGCTTTCTTT | NA | NA | TRBJ1-1 | TRBV12-3/TRBV12-4
CASSQYPDSGEQYF | TGTGCCAGCAGCCAATACCCGGATTCGGGCGAGCAGTACTTC | NA | NA | TRBJ2-7 | TRBV3-1/TRBV3-2
CASKLAGFTDTQYF | TGCGCCAGCAAGTTAGCGGGTTTCACAGATACGCAGTATTTT | NA | TRBD2 | TRBJ2-3 | TRBV5-1
CASRGEGGYTDTQYF | TGTGCCAGCAGGGGGGAGGGGGGCTACACAGATACGCAGTATTTT | NA | NA | TRBJ2-3 | TRBV3-1/TRBV3-2
CAIRADRDSGYTF | TGTGCCATCAGGGCGGACAGGGACAGCGGCTACACCTTC | once | TRBD1 | TRBJ1-2 | TRBV10-3
CASSYVLVGRQETQYF | TGTGCCAGCAGTTACGTCCTGGTGGGGAGACAAGAGACCCAGTACTTC | NA | NA | TRBJ2-5 | TRBV6-6
CASGRDRDGEQYF | TGTGCCAGCGGCCGGGACAGGGATGGCGAGCAGTACTTC | NA | TRBD1 | TRBJ2-7 | TRBV6-5
CASSPGTGGAGFEKLFF | TGTGCCAGCAGCCCTGGGACAGGGGGCGCGGGTTTCGAAAAACTGTTTTTT | NA | TRBD1 | TRBJ1-4 | TRBV5-4
CASILGLLATGELFF | TGTGCCAGCATCTTGGGGTTACTAGCTACCGGGGAGCTGTTTTTT | once | NA | TRBJ2-2 | TRBV6-5
CASKGLAVNTGELFF | TGTGCCAGCAAGGGACTAGCGGTGAACACCGGGGAGCTGTTTTTT | NA | TRBD2 | TRBJ2-2 | TRBV2
CASSFSGGPLGEQFF | TGTGCCAGCAGCTTCAGCGGGGGACCCCTTGGTGAGCAGTTCTTC | NA | TRBD2 | TRBJ2-1 | TRBV7-9
CASSEMLAGALRTDTQYF | TGCGCCAGCAGTGAGATGCTAGCGGGGGCCCTTCGCACAGATACGCAGTATTTT | once | TRBD2 | TRBJ2-3 | TRBV10-1
CASSYSFQDYNSPLHF | TGTGCCAGCAGTTACTCGTTTCAGGACTATAATTCACCCCTCCACTTT | NA | NA | TRBJ1-6 | TRBV6-5
CASSLGQLKANYGYTF | TGTGCCAGCAGCTTGGGACAGCTAAAAGCTAACTATGGCTACACCTTC | NA | TRBD1 | TRBJ1-2 | TRBV3-1/TRBV3-2
CASSPNDRGRLNYGYTF | TGTGCCAGCAGCCCAAATGACAGGGGGCGCCTTAACTATGGCTACACCTTC | NA | TRBD1 | TRBJ1-2 | TRBV28
CASSLDSVNTEAFF | TGTGCCAGCAGCTTGGATTCGGTGAACACTGAAGCTTTCTTT | NA | NA | TRBJ1-1 | TRBV5-8